This note documents a single T cell receptor beta chain sequence. The data were taken from a study of blood T cells in healthy people across ages. Together with a sample-barcoded 5' primer, a J-beta primer mix was included in a second PCR lasting about 7 to 12 cycles. TCRdb ran MiXCR on the 5' RACE reads and lists one entry per CDR3 protein. The top ten hold around 2.1% of the sample, which has about 2 million distinct CDR3 sequences, 49% seen once. V lost 4 bases and J 2 bases, leaving 14 bases between the germline ends. Germline V gives CDR1 MNHEY, CDR2 SVGEGT. The CDR3 runs to 15 residues. The receptor was isolated from a woman aged 35 to 49 in good health. The rearrangement joins TRBV6-2 or TRBV6-3 to TRBJ2-5, with D uncertain. The specimen was blood. CDR3 sequence: CASSSDSWWQETQYF. DNA for the CDR3: TGTGCCAGCAGTTCCGACTCTTGGTGGCAAGAGACCCAGTACTTC.